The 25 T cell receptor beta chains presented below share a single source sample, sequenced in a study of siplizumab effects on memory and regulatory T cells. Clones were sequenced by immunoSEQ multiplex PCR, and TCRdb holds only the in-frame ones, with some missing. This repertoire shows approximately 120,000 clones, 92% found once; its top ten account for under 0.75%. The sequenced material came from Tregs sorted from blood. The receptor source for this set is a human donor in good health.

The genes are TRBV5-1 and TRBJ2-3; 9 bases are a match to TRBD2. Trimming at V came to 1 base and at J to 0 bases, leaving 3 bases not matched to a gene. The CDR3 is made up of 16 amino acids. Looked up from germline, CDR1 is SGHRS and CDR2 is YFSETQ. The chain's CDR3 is CASSLTGLASTDTQYF. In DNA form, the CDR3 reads TGCGCCAGCAGCTTGACCGGACTAGCGAGCACAGATACGCAGTATTTT.

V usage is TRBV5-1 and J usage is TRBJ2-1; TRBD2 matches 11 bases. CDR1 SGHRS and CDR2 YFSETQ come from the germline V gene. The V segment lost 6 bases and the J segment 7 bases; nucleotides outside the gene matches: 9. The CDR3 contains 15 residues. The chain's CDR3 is CASTRSGGALNEQFF. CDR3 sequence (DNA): TGCGCCAGCACCCGTAGCGGGGGGGCGTTGAATGAGCAGTTCTTC.

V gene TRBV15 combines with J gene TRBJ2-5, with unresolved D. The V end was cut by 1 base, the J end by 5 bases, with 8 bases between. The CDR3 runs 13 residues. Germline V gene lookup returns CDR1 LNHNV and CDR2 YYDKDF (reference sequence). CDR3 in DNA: TGTGCCACCAGCAGAGTTTATAGGGAGACCCAGTACTTC. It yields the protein CATSRVYRETQYF.

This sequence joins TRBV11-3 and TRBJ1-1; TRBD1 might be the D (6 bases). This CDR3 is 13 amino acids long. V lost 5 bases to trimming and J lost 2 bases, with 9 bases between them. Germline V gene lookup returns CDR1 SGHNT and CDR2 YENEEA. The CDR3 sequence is CASSQQGNTEAFF. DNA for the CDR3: TGTGCCAGCAGCCAACAGGGTAACACTGAAGCTTTCTTT.

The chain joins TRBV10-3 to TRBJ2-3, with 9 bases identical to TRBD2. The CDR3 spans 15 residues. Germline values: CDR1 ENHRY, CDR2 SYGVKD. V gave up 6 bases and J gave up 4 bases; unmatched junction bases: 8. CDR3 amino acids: CAIRRAGGPPDTQYF. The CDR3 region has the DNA TGTGCCATCAGGCGGGCGGGAGGGCCACCAGATACGCAGTATTTT.

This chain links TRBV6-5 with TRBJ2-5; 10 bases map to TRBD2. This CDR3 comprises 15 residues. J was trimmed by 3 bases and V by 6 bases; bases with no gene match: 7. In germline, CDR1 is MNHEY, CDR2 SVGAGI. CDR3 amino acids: CASRWTSGGEETQYF. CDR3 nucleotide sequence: TGTGCCAGCAGGTGGACTAGCGGTGGAGAAGAGACCCAGTACTTC.

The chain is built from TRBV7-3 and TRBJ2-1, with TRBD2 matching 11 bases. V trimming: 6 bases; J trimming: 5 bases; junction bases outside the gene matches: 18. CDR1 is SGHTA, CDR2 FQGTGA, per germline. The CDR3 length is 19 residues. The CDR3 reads CASSPTSGSPLPQDNEQFF. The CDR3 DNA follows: TGTGCCAGCAGTCCAACTAGCGGGAGTCCCCTCCCCCAAGACAATGAGCAGTTCTTC.

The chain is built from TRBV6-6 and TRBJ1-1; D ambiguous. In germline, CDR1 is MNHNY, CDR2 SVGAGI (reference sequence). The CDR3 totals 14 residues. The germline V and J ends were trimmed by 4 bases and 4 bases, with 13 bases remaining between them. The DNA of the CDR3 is TGTGCCAGCAGTTCCCGAGGCGGGATCACTGAAGCTTTCTTT. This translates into CASSSRGGITEAFF.

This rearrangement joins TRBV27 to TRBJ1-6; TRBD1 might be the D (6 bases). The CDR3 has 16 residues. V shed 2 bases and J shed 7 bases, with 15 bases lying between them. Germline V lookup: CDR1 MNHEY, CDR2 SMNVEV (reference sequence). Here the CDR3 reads CASSLKSGQLNSPLHF. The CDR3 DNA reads TGTGCCAGCAGTTTAAAATCCGGACAGTTAAATTCACCCCTCCACTTT.

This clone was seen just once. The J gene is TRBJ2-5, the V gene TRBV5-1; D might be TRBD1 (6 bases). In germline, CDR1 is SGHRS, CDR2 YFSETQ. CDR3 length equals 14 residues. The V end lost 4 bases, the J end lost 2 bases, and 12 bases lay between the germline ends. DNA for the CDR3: TGCGCCAGCAGCGTCGGACAGTTTCAAGAGACCCAGTACTTC. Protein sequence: CASSVGQFQETQYF.

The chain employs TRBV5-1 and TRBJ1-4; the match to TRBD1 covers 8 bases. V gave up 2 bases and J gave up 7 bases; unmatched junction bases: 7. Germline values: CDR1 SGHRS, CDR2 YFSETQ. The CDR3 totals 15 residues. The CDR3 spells CASSFAGGAGEKLFF. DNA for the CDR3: TGCGCCAGCAGCTTCGCAGGGGGCGCGGGTGAAAAACTGTTTTTT.

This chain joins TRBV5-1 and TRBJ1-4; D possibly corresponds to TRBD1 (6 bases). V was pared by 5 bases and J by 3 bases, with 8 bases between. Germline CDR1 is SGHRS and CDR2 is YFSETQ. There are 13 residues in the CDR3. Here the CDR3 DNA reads TGCGCCAGCAGACGACAGGCTAATGAAAAACTGTTTTTT. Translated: CASRRQANEKLFF.

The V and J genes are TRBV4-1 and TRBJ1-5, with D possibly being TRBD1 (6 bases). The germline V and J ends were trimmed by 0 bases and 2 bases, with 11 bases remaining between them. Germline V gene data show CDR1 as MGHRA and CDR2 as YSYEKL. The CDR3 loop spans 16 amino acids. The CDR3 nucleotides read TGCGCCAGCAGCCAAGAACGGGGGCTTGGCAATCAGCCCCAGCATTTT. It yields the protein CASSQERGLGNQPQHF.

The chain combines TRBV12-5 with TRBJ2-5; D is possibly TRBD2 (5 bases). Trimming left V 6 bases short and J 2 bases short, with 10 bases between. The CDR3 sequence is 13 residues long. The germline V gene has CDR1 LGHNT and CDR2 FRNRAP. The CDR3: CASGPPGQETQYF. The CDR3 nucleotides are TGTGCTAGTGGCCCCCCGGGGCAAGAGACCCAGTACTTC. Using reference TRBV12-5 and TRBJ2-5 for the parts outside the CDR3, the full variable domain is DARVTQTPRHKVTEMGQEVTMRCQPILGHNTVFWYRQTMMQGLELLAYFRNRAPLDDSGMPKDRFSAEMPDATLATLKIQPSEPRDSAVYFCASGPPGQETQYFGPGTRLLVL.

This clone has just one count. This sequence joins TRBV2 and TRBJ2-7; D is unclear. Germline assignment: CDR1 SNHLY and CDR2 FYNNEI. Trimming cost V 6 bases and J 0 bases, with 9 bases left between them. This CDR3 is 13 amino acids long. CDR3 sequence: CASREDLSYEQYF. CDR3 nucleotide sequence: TGTGCCAGCAGAGAGGACCTCTCCTACGAGCAGTACTTC.

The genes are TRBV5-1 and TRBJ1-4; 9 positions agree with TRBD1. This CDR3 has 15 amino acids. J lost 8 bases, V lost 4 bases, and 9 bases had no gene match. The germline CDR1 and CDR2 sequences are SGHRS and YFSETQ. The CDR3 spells CASSDGQGRGEKLFF. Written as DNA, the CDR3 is TGCGCCAGCAGCGACGGACAGGGGAGAGGGGAAAAACTGTTTTTT.

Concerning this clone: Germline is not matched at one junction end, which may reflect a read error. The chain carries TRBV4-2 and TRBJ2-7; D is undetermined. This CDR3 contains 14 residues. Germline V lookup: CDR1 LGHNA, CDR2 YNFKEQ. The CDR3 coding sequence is TGTGCCAGCAGCCAAGACCTAGATCGCGGTTACGTGGACTTC. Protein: CASSQDLDRGYVDF.

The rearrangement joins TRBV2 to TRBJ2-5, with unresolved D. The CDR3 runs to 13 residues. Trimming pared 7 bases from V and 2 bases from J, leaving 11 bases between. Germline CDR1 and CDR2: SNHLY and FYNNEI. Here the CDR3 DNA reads TGTGCCAGCAATTCCCGGGTTCAAGAGACCCAGTACTTC. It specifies CASNSRVQETQYF.

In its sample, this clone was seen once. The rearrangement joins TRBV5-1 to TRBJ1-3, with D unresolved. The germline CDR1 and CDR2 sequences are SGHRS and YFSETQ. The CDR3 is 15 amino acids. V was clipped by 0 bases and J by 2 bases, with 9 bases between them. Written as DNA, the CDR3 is TGCGCCAGCAGCTTGGTACCCGAACCTGGAAACACCATATATTTT. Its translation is CASSLVPEPGNTIYF.

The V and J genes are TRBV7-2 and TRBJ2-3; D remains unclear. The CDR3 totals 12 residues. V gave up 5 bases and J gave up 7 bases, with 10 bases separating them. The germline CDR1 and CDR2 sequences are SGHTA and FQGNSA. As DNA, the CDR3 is TGTGCCAGCAGCCCGCCGGGCAATACGCAGTATTTT. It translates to CASSPPGNTQYF.

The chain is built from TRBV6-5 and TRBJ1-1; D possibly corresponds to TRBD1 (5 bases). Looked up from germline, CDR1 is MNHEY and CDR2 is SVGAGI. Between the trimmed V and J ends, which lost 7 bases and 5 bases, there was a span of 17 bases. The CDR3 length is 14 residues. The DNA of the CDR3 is TGTGCCAGCAAAGGGGAGGGAGGGAAGACTGAAGCTTTCTTT. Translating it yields CASKGEGGKTEAFF.

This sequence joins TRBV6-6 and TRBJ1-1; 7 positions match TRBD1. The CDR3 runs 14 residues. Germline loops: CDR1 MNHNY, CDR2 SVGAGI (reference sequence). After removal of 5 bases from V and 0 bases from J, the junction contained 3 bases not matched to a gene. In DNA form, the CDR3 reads TGTGCCAGCAGTCAGGGGGTTATGAACACTGAAGCTTTCTTT. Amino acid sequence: CASSQGVMNTEAFF.

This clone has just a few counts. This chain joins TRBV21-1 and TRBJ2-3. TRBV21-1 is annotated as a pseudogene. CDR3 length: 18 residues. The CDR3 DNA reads TGTGCCAGCAGCAAAGCGCTTTACGGGCTAACCTACACAGATACGCAGTATTTT. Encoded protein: CASSKALYGLTYTDTQYF.

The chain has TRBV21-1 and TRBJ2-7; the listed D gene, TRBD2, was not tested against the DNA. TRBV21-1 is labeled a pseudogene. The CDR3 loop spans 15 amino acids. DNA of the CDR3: TGTGCCAGCCATGACCGGCGGGGGAGCTCCTACGAGCAGTACTTC. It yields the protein CASHDRRGSSYEQYF.

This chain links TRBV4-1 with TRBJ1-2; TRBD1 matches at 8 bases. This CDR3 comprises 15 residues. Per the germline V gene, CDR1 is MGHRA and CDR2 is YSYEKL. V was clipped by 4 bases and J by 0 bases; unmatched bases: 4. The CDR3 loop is CASSLVGQANYGYTF. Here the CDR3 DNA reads TGCGCCAGCAGCCTTGTGGGACAGGCTAACTATGGCTACACCTTC.